The source of this T cell receptor (beta chain) is a study of shared clonotypes between healthy human individuals. The CDR3 is 16 residues long. V trimming: 5 bases; J trimming: 1 base; junction bases outside the gene matches: 10. CDR1 is SEHNR, CDR2 FQNEAQ, per germline (reference sequence). Findings of the study overall: Of the naive CD4 clonotypes, about 5% were shared across a few donors. Sorted-subset samples were not fully sequenced, rarefaction indicated.

Selected positively for CCR7 and CD45RO-negative, naive CD8 cells excluded terminally differentiated effector memory CD45RA+ cells. Nashville, Tennessee was home to all donors, each a Caucasian adult. As originally analysed: Junction-only immunoSEQ sequences carried no quality scores, so filtering differed. TCRdb's table, derived via immunoSEQ multiplex PCR, lists solely in-frame clones and lacks some. Clonal size and the V and J genes are those of that table, whereas D and trimming came from the DNA. The sample contains some 2,100,000 clones, about 92% of which appear only once. Comments on this clone: Its antigen is unknown.

The material sequenced was naive CD8+ T cells from PBMCs. This TCR was recovered from a young man in good health. Some clones in this sample may be carry-over from other donors' samples. The V gene is TRBV7-9, the J gene TRBJ2-5; the match to TRBD1 covers 7 bases. In DNA, the CDR3 is TGTGCCAGCAGCCTCAAACAGGGGCCCCTCCAAGAGACCCAGTACTTC. It translates to CASSLKQGPLQETQYF. The full variable domain, completed using reference TRBV7-9 and TRBJ2-5, is DTGVSQNPRHKITKRGQNVTFRCDPISEHNRLYWYRQTLGQGPEFLTYFQNEAQLEKSRLLSDRFSAERPKGSFSTLEIQRTEQGDSAMYLCASSLKQGPLQETQYFGPGTRLLVL.